In this sample, the clone carrying this T cell receptor beta chain turned up a few times. Its antigen is unidentified. These data come from a study of post-analysis software for immune sequencing data. Study-wide background: Disease courses included relapsing-remitting, secondary progressive and progressive-relapsing multiple sclerosis.

Built from TCR beta cDNA, the libraries had unique molecular identifiers in them. Once roughly 0.9 to 10 million T cells were used, 400,000 to 550,000 cDNA molecules resulted. Via MiXCR, TCRdb re-called the PCR reads, giving one row per CDR3 protein. The repertoire holds some 260,000 distinct CDR3 sequences, 35% to 45% seen once, with roughly 4.8% in the top ten. CDR3 length equals 15 residues. Trimming took off 0 bases at V and 0 bases at J, with 7 bases between the two ends. Germline loops: CDR1 SGDLS, CDR2 YYNGEE. Study results and caveats: Four to six TRBV segments, including TRBV5-6, TRBV5-1 and TRBV20-1, were more frequent in patients than controls. Clustering by F measure revealed strong co-clustering among samples prepared together in one batch. Multiple sclerosis was associated with a significant reduction in normalized Chao1 diversity relative to controls.

This TCR was recovered from a girl aged 10-17 years with multiple sclerosis. The chain couples TRBV9 to TRBJ1-3, with D hard to call. Sequencing was carried out using blood. The CDR3 spells CASSVAAISGNTIYF. The CDR3 DNA sequence: TGTGCCAGCAGCGTAGCTGCGATCTCTGGAAACACCATATATTTT.